Following are 30 T cell receptor beta chains from one sample sequenced in a study of blood T cell repertoires in COVID-19. Some clones are missing from TCRdb's copy, which holds only in-frame ones; the method was immunoSEQ multiplex PCR. In the table there are about 76,000 clones, approximately 81% of which are singletons. The source material was peripheral blood. The receptors come from a woman in her sixties with acute or convalescent COVID-19.

The chain joins TRBV7-9 to TRBJ2-5; 7 positions agree with TRBD1. The CDR3 has 15 amino acids. V gave up 4 bases and J gave up 2 bases; unmatched junction bases: 7. Germline CDR1 and CDR2: SEHNR and FQNEAQ (reference sequence). CDR3 residues: CASSSYRGGQETQYF. In DNA, the CDR3 is TGTGCCAGCAGCTCCTACAGGGGTGGGCAAGAGACCCAGTACTTC.

The chain couples TRBV10-3 to TRBJ1-1, with D maybe TRBD1 (6 bases). The V and J ends lost 9 bases and 5 bases respectively, with 10 bases between them. Looked up from germline, CDR1 is ENHRY and CDR2 is SYGVKD. This CDR3 has 11 amino acids. The DNA of the CDR3 is TGTGCCATACAAAGGGGGACTGAAGCTTTCTTT. Its protein product is CAIQRGTEAFF.

The count of this clone is one. The chain employs TRBV6-5 and TRBJ1-2; D is possibly TRBD1 (5 bases). This CDR3 is 14 amino acids long. Per the germline V gene, CDR1 is MNHEY and CDR2 is SVGAGI. The V gene lost 4 bases and the J gene lost 8 bases, with 17 bases spanning the gap. CDR3 bases: TGTGCCAGCAGTTCCCCCGCGTTCGGGGGAGGCTACACCTTC. This gives the protein CASSSPAFGGGYTF.

V gene TRBV5-6 combines with J gene TRBJ2-2; D gene unclear. V shed 4 bases and J shed 8 bases, with 12 bases lying between them. CDR1 and CDR2 from the germline V gene are SGHDT and YYEEEE. This CDR3 comprises 13 residues. CDR3 bases: TGTGCCAGCAGCAAAGTGGTTGCGGGGGAGCTGTTTTTT. This gives the protein CASSKVVAGELFF.

V gene TRBV20-1 combines with J gene TRBJ2-3; tentatively, D is TRBD2 (5 bases). The CDR3 length is 10 residues. The germline CDR1 and CDR2 sequences are DFQATT and SNEGSKA (reference sequence). V was pared by 5 bases and J by 8 bases, with 8 bases between. The CDR3 spells CSASEGTQYF. The CDR3 coding sequence is TGCAGTGCTTCCGAGGGTACGCAGTATTTT.

The gene calls are TRBV2 and TRBJ1-1; weak D call: TRBD1 (5 bases). The germline V and J ends were trimmed by 5 bases and 1 base, with 8 bases remaining between them. The CDR3 runs to 13 residues. Germline loops: CDR1 SNHLY, CDR2 FYNNEI. The CDR3 coding sequence is TGTGCCAGCAGTCTACAGGCGAACACTGAAGCTTTCTTT. Its translation: CASSLQANTEAFF.

The CDR3 loop reads CASSLDGASAGNTIYF. The CDR3 DNA follows: TGTGCCAGCAGCTTGGATGGGGCCTCGGCTGGAAACACCATATATTTT. This chain uses TRBV5-4 with TRBJ1-3, with a weak D call TRBD1 (5 bases). The V end was cut by 0 bases, the J end by 2 bases, with 12 bases between. The CDR3 extends over 16 amino acids. The germline V gene has CDR1 SGHNT and CDR2 YYREEE (reference sequence).

This chain uses TRBV28 with TRBJ2-1; 10 bases are shared with TRBD1. The CDR3 is 19 residues long. V lost 3 bases to trimming and J lost 7 bases; unmatched junction nucleotides: 18. Looked up from germline, CDR1 is MDHEN and CDR2 is SYDVKM. DNA for the CDR3: TGTGCCAGCAGTTTTGCGGTGACAGGGGGCGGCCTGAATCCGAATGAGCAGTTCTTC. Protein: CASSFAVTGGGLNPNEQFF.

The chain joins TRBV10-1 to TRBJ1-5; tentative D call: TRBD1 (5 bases). Germline V CDR1 and CDR2: WNHNN, SYGVQD (reference sequence). This CDR3 region has 14 residues. V lost 4 bases and J 2 bases, leaving 9 bases between the germline ends. CDR3 in DNA: TGCGCCAGCAGTGCGGGAGGGGGCAATCAGCCCCAGCATTTT. Protein sequence: CASSAGGGNQPQHF.

V and J are TRBV30 and TRBJ1-6; 7 bases map to TRBD1. Trimming removed 6 bases from V and 7 bases from J; junction bases left unmatched: 6. The germline gives CDR1 GTSNPN, CDR2 SVGIG (reference sequence). This CDR3 region has 13 residues. The CDR3 DNA is TGTGCCTGCACGGGACAGACCAATTCACCCCTCCACTTT. The encoded protein is CACTGQTNSPLHF.

The genes are TRBV6-4 and TRBJ2-3, with TRBD2 matching 14 bases. The CDR3 has 15 residues. Germline V lookup: CDR1 MRHNA, CDR2 SNTAGT. Losses at the gene ends were 5 bases for V and 3 bases for J; bases not matched to a gene: 1. The CDR3 spells CASSRLAGGTDTQYF. The DNA of the CDR3 is TGTGCCAGCAGTCGACTAGCGGGGGGGACAGATACGCAGTATTTT.

This rearrangement joins TRBV9 to TRBJ1-2; no firm D call. V gave up 4 bases and J gave up 4 bases, with 17 bases separating them. Germline V gene lookup returns CDR1 SGDLS and CDR2 YYNGEE. The CDR3 totals 15 residues. CDR3 DNA sequence: TGTGCCAGCAGCCCCCGAGTGCAGGATCTCTATGGCTACACCTTC. Translating gives CASSPRVQDLYGYTF.

This chain uses TRBV6-1 with TRBJ2-1; TRBD1 might be the D (6 bases). The ends were cut back, 4 bases at V and 0 bases at J, with 13 bases in the middle. The germline gives CDR1 MNHNS, CDR2 SASEGT. This CDR3 has 16 residues. CDR3 protein: CASSVRGHLSYNEQFF. For the CDR3, the DNA is TGTGCCAGCAGTGTTCGGGGACACCTCTCCTACAATGAGCAGTTCTTC.

In this sample, this clone turned up once. V is TRBV7-2 and J is TRBJ2-6, with 9 bases that match TRBD1. Germline CDR1 SGHTA, CDR2 FQGNSA. This CDR3 comprises 20 residues. V lost 0 bases and J lost 4; bases outside the gene matches: 13. The CDR3 reads CASSLAPVTGGGAGANVLTF. The CDR3 DNA is TGTGCCAGCAGCTTAGCCCCGGTGACAGGGGGTGGAGCAGGGGCCAACGTCCTGACTTTC.

By share, this clone counts as medium-sized. CDR3 residues: CASSYSTTGDDGYTF. The DNA of the CDR3 is TGTGCCAGCAGTTACTCAACGACAGGGGATGATGGCTACACCTTC. The chain carries TRBV6-5 and TRBJ1-2, with 8 bases that match TRBD1. The CDR3 contains 15 residues. V gave up 0 bases and J gave up 6 bases; unmatched junction bases: 6. Germline CDR1 MNHEY, CDR2 SVGAGI.

This clone appeared once. The V gene is TRBV6-4, the J gene TRBJ2-1, with TRBD1 matching 7 bases. There are 13 residues in the CDR3. CDR1 MRHNA and CDR2 SNTAGT come from the germline V gene. J lost 10 bases, V lost 11 bases, and 14 bases had no gene match. CDR3 sequence (DNA): TGTGCCCCCCGGCCGGGACAGAGGGAAGAGCAGTTCTTC. Protein sequence: CAPRPGQREEQFF.

The chain links TRBV18 to TRBJ2-2, with a possible D match to TRBD2 (5 bases). This CDR3 is 21 amino acids long. CDR1 and CDR2 from the germline V gene are KGHSH and LQKENI. Trimming cost V 1 base and J 0 bases, with 24 bases left between them. The CDR3 region has the DNA TGTGCCAGCTCACCACTCCATCTTGTGCATTCTGGAGGTTCGAACACCGGGGAGCTGTTTTTT. Its translation is CASSPLHLVHSGGSNTGELFF. Full variable domain (outside the CDR3, taken from reference TRBV18 and TRBJ2-2): NAGVMQNPRHLVRRRGQEARLRCSPMKGHSHVYWYRQLPEEGLKFMVYLQKENIIDESGMPKERFSAEFPKEGPSILRIQQVVRGDSAAYFCASSPLHLVHSGGSNTGELFFGEGSRLTVL.

As for this clone: The sample holds other DNA sequences that translate to the same CDR3. The CDR3 protein is CAWSLGQSSYNEQFF. The CDR3 DNA sequence: TGTGCCTGGAGCCTGGGACAGAGCTCCTACAATGAGCAGTTCTTC. The V gene is TRBV30, the J gene TRBJ2-1, with TRBD1 identical over 7 bases. Germline CDR1 and CDR2: GTSNPN and SVGIG (reference sequence). With 3 bases clipped from V and 0 bases from J, the junction kept 5 bases outside the gene matches. The CDR3 contains 15 residues.

This clone is a singleton in its sample. This chain links TRBV5-1 with TRBJ1-3, with 7 bases fitting TRBD1. With V trimmed by 4 bases and J by 0 bases, 4 bases remained unmatched. The CDR3 consists of 15 residues. Germline CDR1 is SGHRS and CDR2 is YFSETQ. CDR3 residues: CASSPDRASGNTIYF. CDR3 in DNA: TGCGCCAGCAGCCCAGACAGGGCCTCTGGAAACACCATATATTTT.

V and J are TRBV6-4 and TRBJ2-1; no reliable D call. Trimming left V 3 bases short and J 3 bases short, with 9 bases between. This CDR3 comprises 14 residues. Germline V gene lookup returns CDR1 MRHNA and CDR2 SNTAGT. This CDR3 reads CASSDSGGYNEQFF. Written as DNA, the CDR3 is TGTGCCAGCAGTGATTCGGGTGGCTACAATGAGCAGTTCTTC.

The chain employs TRBV6-2 or TRBV6-3 and TRBJ2-2; D is perhaps TRBD1 (5 bases). Germline V CDR1 and CDR2: MNHEY, SVGEGT. V was shortened by 6 bases and J by 3 bases, with 20 bases between the two germline ends. The CDR3 length is 17 residues. The CDR3, as DNA: TGTGCCAGCAGCCCAGATATCAGGGTTGGCGACACCGGGGAGCTGTTTTTT. This translates into CASSPDIRVGDTGELFF.

This chain links TRBV24-1 with TRBJ2-3; 7 nucleotides align to TRBD2. This CDR3 region has 15 residues. The V and J ends lost 3 bases and 7 bases, in that order; junction bases with no gene match: 9. Germline loops: CDR1 KGHDR, CDR2 SFDVKD. The CDR3 loop is CATSDPKGTINTQYF. CDR3 coding DNA: TGTGCCACCAGTGATCCCAAAGGGACTATTAATACGCAGTATTTT.

The chain has TRBV5-1 and TRBJ1-1, with D possibly TRBD1 on 6 matching bases. Looked up from germline, CDR1 is SGHRS and CDR2 is YFSETQ. This CDR3 comprises 13 residues. V was shortened by 0 bases and J by 8 bases, with 11 bases between the two germline ends. The CDR3 coding sequence is TGCGCCAGCAGCTTGGCTGCAGGGGCCGAAGCTTTCTTT. Encoded protein: CASSLAAGAEAFF. The whole variable domain, remainder taken from reference TRBV5-1 and TRBJ1-1, is KAGVTQTPRYLIKTRGQQVTLSCSPISGHRSVSWYQQTPGQGLQFLFEYFSETQRNKGNFPGRFSGRQFSNSRSEMNVSTLELGDSALYLCASSLAAGAEAFFGQGTRLTVV.

The chain couples TRBV5-4 to TRBJ1-3, with 7 bases identical to TRBD1. V was pared by 0 bases and J by 3 bases, with 3 bases of the junction left unmatched. The germline CDR1 and CDR2 sequences are SGHNT and YYREEE (reference sequence). The CDR3 has 15 amino acids. The CDR3 DNA is TGTGCCAGCAGCTTGGCCCCAGGGGGTGGAAACACCATATATTTT. It is translated as CASSLAPGGGNTIYF. The full variable domain, with the rest looked up from reference TRBV5-4 and TRBJ1-3, is ETGVTQSPTHLIKTRGQQVTLRCSSQSGHNTVSWYQQALGQGPQFIFQYYREEENGRGNFPPRFSGLQFPNYSSELNVNALELDDSALYLCASSLAPGGGNTIYFGEGSWLTVV.

In this sample, this clone turned up a few times. V gene TRBV7-6 combines with J gene TRBJ1-5; D call uncertain. This CDR3 region has 15 residues. CDR1 is SGHVS and CDR2 is FNYEAQ in the germline V gene. The V gene lost 1 base and the J gene lost 4 bases, with 11 bases spanning the gap. The CDR3 nucleotides are TGTGCCAGCAGCTTAGGAAGGGAGCGGAATCAGCCCCAGCATTTT. This gives the protein CASSLGRERNQPQHF.

The genes are TRBV28 and TRBJ2-3; 7 nucleotides align to TRBD1. The germline V gene encodes CDR1 MDHEN and CDR2 SYDVKM. The CDR3 contains 14 residues. V was clipped by 5 bases and J by 3 bases; unmatched bases: 5. The CDR3 nucleotides read TGTGCCAGCAGTCCAGGGGGTCTTACAGATACGCAGTATTTT. Its protein product is CASSPGGLTDTQYF.

The J gene is TRBJ1-6, the V gene TRBV27; no clear D gene. CDR3 size: 16 residues. The V gene's germline CDR1 is MNHEY and CDR2 SMNVEV (reference sequence). V gave up 6 bases and J gave up 0 bases, with 12 bases separating them. For the CDR3, the DNA is TGTGCCAGCAGCCTATACTCGAGCTCCTATAATTCACCCCTCCACTTT. The encoded protein is CASSLYSSSYNSPLHF.

The V and J genes are TRBV19 and TRBJ2-7; 7 bases agree with TRBD2. CDR1 and CDR2 (germline): LNHDA, SQIVND (reference sequence). V was clipped by 5 bases and J by 2 bases; unmatched bases: 6. This CDR3 contains 14 residues. The CDR3 region is CASSSGGSTYEQYF. Written as DNA, the CDR3 is TGTGCCAGTAGTTCCGGGGGGTCAACCTACGAGCAGTACTTC.

This clone was recorded at least ten times. The chain joins TRBV29-1 to TRBJ1-3; no firm D call. Between the trimmed V and J ends, which lost 4 bases and 0 bases, there was a span of 7 bases. The germline V gene has CDR1 SQVTM and CDR2 ANQGSEA. CDR3 length: 13 residues. The CDR3 loop is CSVGGSSGNTIYF. The CDR3 coding sequence is TGCAGCGTTGGAGGGAGCTCTGGAAACACCATATATTTT.

The CDR3 DNA is TGTGCCAGTAGTAACGGACAGTATCGGGATTCACCCCTCCACTTT. This gives the protein CASSNGQYRDSPLHF. The rearrangement links TRBV19 to TRBJ1-6, with D tentatively TRBD1 (6 bases). The germline CDR1 and CDR2 sequences are LNHDA and SQIVND (reference sequence). Deletions cut 4 bases from V and 8 bases from J, with 15 bases between. The CDR3 totals 15 residues.